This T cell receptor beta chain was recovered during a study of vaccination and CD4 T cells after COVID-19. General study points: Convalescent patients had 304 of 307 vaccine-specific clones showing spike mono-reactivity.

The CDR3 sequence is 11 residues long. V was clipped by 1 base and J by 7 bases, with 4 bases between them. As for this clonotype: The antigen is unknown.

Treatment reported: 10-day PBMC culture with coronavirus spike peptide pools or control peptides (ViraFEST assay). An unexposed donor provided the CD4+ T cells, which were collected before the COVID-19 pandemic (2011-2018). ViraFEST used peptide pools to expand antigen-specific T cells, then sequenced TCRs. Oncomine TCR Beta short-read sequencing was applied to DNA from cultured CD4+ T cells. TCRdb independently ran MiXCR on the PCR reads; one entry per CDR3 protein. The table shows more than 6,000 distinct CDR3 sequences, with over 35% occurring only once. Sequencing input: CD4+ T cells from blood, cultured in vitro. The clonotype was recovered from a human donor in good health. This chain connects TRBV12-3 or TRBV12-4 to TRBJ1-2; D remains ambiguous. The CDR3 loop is CASSLGSGYTF. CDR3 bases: TGTGCCAGCAGTTTAGGGTCTGGCTACACCTTC.